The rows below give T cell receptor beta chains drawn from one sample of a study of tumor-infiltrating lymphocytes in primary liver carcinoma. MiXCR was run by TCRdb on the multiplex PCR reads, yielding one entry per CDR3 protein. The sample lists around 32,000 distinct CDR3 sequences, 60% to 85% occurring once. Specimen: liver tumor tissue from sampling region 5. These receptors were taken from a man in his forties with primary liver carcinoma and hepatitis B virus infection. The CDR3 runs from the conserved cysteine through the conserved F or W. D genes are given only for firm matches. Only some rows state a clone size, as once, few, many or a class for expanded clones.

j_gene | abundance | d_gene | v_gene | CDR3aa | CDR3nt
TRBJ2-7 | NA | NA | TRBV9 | CVSSLGQCPYEQYF | TGTGTCAGCAGCCTCGGACAGTGTCCCTACGAGCAGTACTTC
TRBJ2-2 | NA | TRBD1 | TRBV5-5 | CARRLRQGNTGELFF | TGTGCCAGAAGATTGAGACAGGGGAACACCGGGGAGCTGTTTTTT
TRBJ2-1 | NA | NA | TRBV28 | CASSPWTDLYNEQFF | TGCGCCAGCAGTCCCTGGACAGACCTCTACAATGAGCAGTTCTTC
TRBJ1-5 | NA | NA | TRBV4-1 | CASNQQMTLYSNQPQHF | TGCGCCAGCAACCAACAAATGACACTTTATAGTAATCAGCCCCAGCATTTT
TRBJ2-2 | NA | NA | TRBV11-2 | CASSLALGWASTVELFF | TGTGCCAGCAGCCTAGCATTAGGATGGGCGAGCACCGTGGAGCTGTTTTTT
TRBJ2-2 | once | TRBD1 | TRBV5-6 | CASSPWTGVTGELFF | TGTGCCAGCAGTCCCTGGACAGGGGTTACCGGGGAGCTGTTTTTC
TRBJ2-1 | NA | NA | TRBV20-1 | CIVDRFTNEQFF | TGCATTGTCGATAGGTTCACCAATGAGCAGTTCTTC
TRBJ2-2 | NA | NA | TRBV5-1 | CQHPPGGELFF | TGCCAGCACCCTCCTGGCGGGGAGCTGTTTTTT
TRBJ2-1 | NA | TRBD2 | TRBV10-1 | CAGAFGSGSHEQFF | TGCGCCGGCGCATTCGGTAGCGGGAGTCATGAGCAGTTCTTC
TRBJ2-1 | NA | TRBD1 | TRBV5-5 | CPSSLGQDSYNEQLF | TGTCCCAGCAGCCTTGGACAGGATTCCTACAATGAGCAGCTCTTC
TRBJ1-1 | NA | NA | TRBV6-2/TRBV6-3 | CVSSYPELIIEAFF | TGTGTCAGCAGTTACCCAGAGCTGATCATTGAAGCTTTCTTT
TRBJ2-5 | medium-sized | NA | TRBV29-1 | CSVEDRAGGETQYF | TGCAGCGTTGAAGATCGGGCCGGGGGAGAGACCCAGTACTTC
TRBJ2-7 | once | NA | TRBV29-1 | CSAMIPGTGTPYEQYF | TGCAGCGCCATGATACCTGGGACCGGCACTCCCTACGAGCAGTACTTC
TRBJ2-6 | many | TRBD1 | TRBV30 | CAWSGTGSDSGANVLTF | TGTGCCTGGAGTGGGACAGGGAGTGACTCTGGGGCCAACGTCCTGACTTTC
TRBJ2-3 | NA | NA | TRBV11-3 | CTSSLESGRTDIQYF | TGTACCAGCAGCTTAGAGTCCGGGCGCACAGATATCCAGTATTTT
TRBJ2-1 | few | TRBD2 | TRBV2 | CASSDTGTSGRTILFNEQFF | TGTGCCAGCAGTGACACCGGGACTAGCGGGAGGACGATTCTATTTAATGAGCAGTTCTTC
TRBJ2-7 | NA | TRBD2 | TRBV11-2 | CAGSPSWLAEYEQYF | TGTGCCGGCAGTCCGTCGTGGCTAGCGGAGTACGAGCAGTACTTC
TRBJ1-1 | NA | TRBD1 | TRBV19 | CASSTGQSNTEAFF | TGTGCCAGTAGTACGGGACAGAGCAACACTGAAGCTTTCTTT
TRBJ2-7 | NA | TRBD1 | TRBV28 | CASSLTDPGTGQDVQYF | TGTGCCAGCAGTTTAACCGACCCCGGGACAGGCCAAGACGTGCAGTACTTC
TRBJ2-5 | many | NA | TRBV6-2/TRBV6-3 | CASSPSSEQGTQYF | TGTGCCAGCAGTCCCTCGAGCGAGCAGGGGACCCAGTACTTC
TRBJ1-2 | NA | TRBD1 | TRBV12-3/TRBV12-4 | CASSLGTGPFGYTF | TGTGCTAGCAGTCTCGGGACAGGGCCCTTTGGCTACACCTTC
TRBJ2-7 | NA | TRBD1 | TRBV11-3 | CATRQGVTSYEQYF | TGTGCCACTCGACAGGGGGTGACTTCCTACGAGCAGTACTTC
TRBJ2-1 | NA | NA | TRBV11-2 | CASSLVGRSSRTLYNEQFF | TGTGCCAGCAGCTTAGTTGGGCGATCCAGCAGGACCCTTTACAATGAGCAGTTCTTC
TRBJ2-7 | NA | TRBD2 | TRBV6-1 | CASNQAGVGYEQHF | TGTGCCAGCAATCAGGCGGGAGTTGGGTACGAGCAGCACTTC
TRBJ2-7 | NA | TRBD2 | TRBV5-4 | CASSLFGTNLDEQYF | TGTGCCAGCAGTCTCTTCGGGACTAACCTTGACGAGCAGTACTTC
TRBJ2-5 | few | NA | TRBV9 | CASSVLGGGGETQYF | TGTGCCAGCAGCGTATTAGGGGGAGGAGGAGAGACCCAGTACTTC
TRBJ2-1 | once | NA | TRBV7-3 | CASSLMGAGDEQFF | TGTGCCAGCAGCTTAATGGGGGCAGGGGATGAGCAGTTCTTC
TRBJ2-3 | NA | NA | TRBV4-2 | CASSQEGGGYTHTQYF | TGTGCCAGCAGCCAGGAAGGGGGGGGGTACACACATACGCAGTATTTT
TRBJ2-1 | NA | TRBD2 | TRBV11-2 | CASSLLRPGGAGSEQFF | TGTGCCAGCAGCTTACTTCGACCGGGGGGAGCCGGGAGTGAGCAGTTCTTC
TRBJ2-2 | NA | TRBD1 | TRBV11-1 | CASGFTGVTGVLFF | TGTGCCAGCGGTTTTACAGGGGTTACCGGGGTGCTGTTTTTT
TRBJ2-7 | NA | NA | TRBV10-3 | CAISEAPTGEYEQYF | TGTGCCATCAGTGAGGCCCCTACAGGAGAATACGAGCAGTACTTC
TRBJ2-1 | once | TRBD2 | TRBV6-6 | CASSYSTSGSSHNEQFF | TGTGCCAGCAGCTACTCGACTAGCGGGAGCTCCCACAATGAGCAGTTCTTC
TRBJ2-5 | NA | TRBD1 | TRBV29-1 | CTVPGQGQETQYF | TGCACTGTTCCAGGACAGGGGCAAGAGACCCAGTATTTC
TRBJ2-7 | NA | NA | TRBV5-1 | CASSSGRGAREQYF | TGCGCCAGCAGCTCCGGACGTGGGGCTAGGGAGCAGTACTTC
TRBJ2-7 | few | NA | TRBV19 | CASSINRAYEQYF | TGTGCCAGTAGTATTAACAGGGCCTACGAGCAGTACTTC
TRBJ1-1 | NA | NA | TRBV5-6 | CVSSLQGLNTEALF | TGTGTCAGCAGCTTGCAGGGATTGAACACTGAAGCTCTCTTT
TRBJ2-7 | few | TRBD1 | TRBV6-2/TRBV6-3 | CASTWDSPYEQYF | TGTGCCAGCACCTGGGACAGCCCTTACGAGCAGTACTTC
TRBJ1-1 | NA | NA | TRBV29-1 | CSVSLRILNTEAFF | TGCAGCGTTAGTTTGAGGATATTGAACACTGAAGCTTTCTTT
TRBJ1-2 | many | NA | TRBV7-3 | CASSPFPSSGYTF | TGTGCCAGCAGCCCCTTCCCCTCGAGTGGCTACACCTTC
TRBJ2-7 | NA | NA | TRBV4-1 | CASSQGGRSARGYEQYF | TGCGCCAGCAGCCAAGGGGGGAGGTCTGCGAGAGGTTACGAGCAGTACTTC
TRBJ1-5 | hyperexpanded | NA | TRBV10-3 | CAISEYEGDQPQHF | TGTGCCATCAGTGAGTATGAGGGCGATCAGCCCCAGCATTTT
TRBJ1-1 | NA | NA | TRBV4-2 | CASNQGGDMDTEAFF | TGTGCCAGTAACCAAGGCGGGGACATGGACACTGAAGCTTTCTTT
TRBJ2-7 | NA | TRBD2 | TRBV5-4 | CANSGGLAGSYEQYF | TGTGCTAACAGCGGAGGCCTAGCGGGATCCTACGAGCAGTACTTC
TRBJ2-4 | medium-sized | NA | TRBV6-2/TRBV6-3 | CASSYGGALGGIQYF | TGTGCCAGCAGTTACGGGGGGGCCCTTGGAGGCATTCAGTACTTC
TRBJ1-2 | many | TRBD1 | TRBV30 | CAWYYGTGDNYGYTF | TGTGCCTGGTACTACGGGACAGGGGATAACTATGGCTACACCTTC
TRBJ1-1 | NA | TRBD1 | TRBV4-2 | CVSNQEYGQDFWTEAFF | TGTGTCAGCAACCAAGAGTACGGACAGGATTTTTGGACTGAAGCTTTCTTT
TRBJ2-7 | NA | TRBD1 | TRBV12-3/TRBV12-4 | CASNFGQGANYGQYF | TGTGCCAGCAATTTTGGACAGGGGGCGAACTACGGGCAGTACTTC
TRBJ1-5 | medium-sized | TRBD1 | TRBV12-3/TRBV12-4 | CASTATGGGQPQHF | TGTGCCAGCACTGCTACAGGGGGAGGTCAGCCCCAGCATTTT
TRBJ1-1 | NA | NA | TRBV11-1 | CASSRQVSTETFF | TGTGCCAGTAGCCGCCAGGTGAGCACTGAAACTTTCTTT
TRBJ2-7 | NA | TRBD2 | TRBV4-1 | CASRPNSPGTSLPYEQYF | TGCGCCAGCCGCCCGAATTCGCCCGGGACTAGCCTACCTTACGAGCAGTACTTC
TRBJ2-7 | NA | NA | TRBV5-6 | CASSLASIYEQYF | TGTGCCAGCAGTTTGGCCAGTATCTACGAGCAGTACTTC
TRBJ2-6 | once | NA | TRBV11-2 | CASSFFLWYTGASVLIF | TGTGCCAGCAGCTTTTTTCTGTGGTACACTGGGGCCAGCGTCCTGATTTTC
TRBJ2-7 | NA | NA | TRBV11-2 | CASSLVETGIEQYF | TGTGCCAGCAGCTTAGTAGAGACTGGGATCGAGCAGTACTTC
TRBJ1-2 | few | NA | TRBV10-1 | CVSSEMVGHSSYGYTF | TGCGTCAGCAGCGAGATGGTGGGGCATAGCAGCTATGGGTACACCTTC
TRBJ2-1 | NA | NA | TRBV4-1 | CASTQRSVTYNEQFF | TGCGCCAGCACCCAAAGATCTGTGACCTACAATGAGCAGTTCTTC